This T cell receptor beta chain was captured in a study of T-cell reconstitution after alpha-beta-depleted transplantation in children. This clonotype was found a few times. The antigen is not known. CDR1 and CDR2 (germline): DFQATT, SNEGSKA (reference sequence). The CDR3 spans 15 residues. The ends lost 3 bases at V and 0 bases at J; junction bases unmatched: 4. Study results and limitations: At the one-year point after transplant, T-cell counts and TCRbeta diversity were found to come mostly from T cells that had been newly produced. The study reportedly traced alpha-beta T cells about two months after transplant to several hundred expanded graft clones.

For TCRbeta, the library was prepared with unique molecular identifiers. MiXCR, applied by TCRdb to the PCR reads, yields one record per CDR3 protein. The sample lists hundreds of thousands of distinct CDR3 sequences; around 14% were seen once. The TCR comes from a girl aged 2 to 9 with congenital amegakaryocytic thrombocytopenia, due to receive a stem cell transplant. The rearrangement joins TRBV20-1 to TRBJ2-2; 7 bases match TRBD1. The sample here was PBMCs, taken before TCRalphabeta/CD19-depleted stem cell transplant. This CDR3 is CSASPGQPNTGELFF. CDR3 sequence (DNA): TGCAGTGCTAGTCCGGGACAGCCGAACACCGGGGAGCTGTTTTTT.